The T cell receptor beta chain described here comes from a study of cytomegalovirus exposure and HLA in healthy donors. Primers for the PCR totalled 60 Vbeta and 13 Jbeta. Produced via immunoSEQ multiplex PCR; TCRdb's table is partial and in-frame only. The sample contains roughly 130,000 clones, over 70% of which appear only once. Germline loops: CDR1 SGHTA, CDR2 FQGTGA. The CDR3 is 14 residues long. Trimming cost V 3 bases and J 5 bases; bases outside gene matches: 4. With regard to this clone: Its antigen is not identified.

Study results and limitations: In vitro testing confirmed three CMV-associated chains as specific for CMV antigens. Immune exposure was documented only through CMV serostatus. Rare TCR sequences predominated, though certain public TCRs were found in many donors. Later analysis identified a missense DCLRE1C variant that was linked to TCR beta V- and J-gene trimming.

The chain carries TRBV7-3 and TRBJ1-1, with TRBD1 identical over 9 bases. Input material: PBMCs. The receptor comes from a woman between 40 and 50 years old in good health and CMV-seronegative. In DNA, the CDR3 is TGTGCCAGCAGCTTTGGACAGGGGAGGACTGAAGCTTTCTTT. It encodes CASSFGQGRTEAFF.